The 25 T cell receptor beta chains below all came from one sample that was sequenced in a study of blood T cells in healthy people across ages. Combining a sample-barcoded 5' primer with a J-beta primer mix, a second PCR ran for roughly 6 to 12 cycles. TCRdb analysed the 5' RACE reads with MiXCR anew, one entry per CDR3 protein. The repertoire includes over 750,000 distinct CDR3 sequences, roughly 25% of them detected once, and roughly 9% sits in the top ten. These data were also reused for a study on T cells of mothers and their children.

Sequencing was carried out using blood. All receptors come from a boy aged 10-17 years in good health.

This clonotype came up a few times. This chain joins TRBV4-1 and TRBJ1-6; D might be TRBD1 (5 bases). Trimming removed 4 bases at V and 9 bases at J, with 13 bases between. Germline assignment: CDR1 MGHRA and CDR2 YSYEKL. The CDR3 runs to 14 residues. CDR3 sequence (DNA): TGCGCCAGCAGCCCCCTAGGGGAAGGTTCACCCCTCCACTTT. It is translated as CASSPLGEGSPLHF.

The V and J genes are TRBV7-3 and TRBJ2-3, with TRBD2 matching over 9 bases. This CDR3 has 19 amino acids. The ends lost 0 bases at V and 7 bases at J; junction bases unmatched: 17. Per germline, CDR1 SGHTA and CDR2 FQGTGA. The CDR3 nucleotides read TGTGCCAGCAGCTTAACTCTTTCCGGGCGGGGGGGATACGAAAATACGCAGTATTTT. It yields the protein CASSLTLSGRGGYENTQYF. Looking up the rest from reference TRBV7-3 and TRBJ2-3 gives the full variable domain: GAGVSQTPSNKVTEKGKYVELRCDPISGHTALYWYRQSLGQGPEFLIYFQGTGAADDSGLPNDRFFAVRPEGSVSTLKIQRTERGDSAVYLCASSLTLSGRGGYENTQYFGPGTRLTVL.

This clonotype has only a few counts. This chain links TRBV5-1 with TRBJ2-3; possibly TRBD2 for D (5 bases). CDR3 length: 15 residues. V lost 3 bases, J lost 2 bases, and 13 bases lay in between. Per germline, CDR1 SGHRS and CDR2 YFSETQ. Here the CDR3 reads CASSWTGKYTDTQYF. In DNA, the CDR3 is TGCGCCAGCAGCTGGACCGGGAAGTACACAGATACGCAGTATTTT.

The chain combines TRBV12-3 or TRBV12-4 with TRBJ2-6; D is possibly TRBD1 or TRBD2 (5 bases each). The length of the CDR3 is 17 residues. V dropped 5 bases and J dropped 3 bases, with 17 bases sitting between them. CDR3 bases: TGTGCCAGCAGTCTACGGGACGGAAGAGGTGGGGCCAACGTCCTGACTTTC. Translated: CASSLRDGRGGANVLTF.

This clonotype showed up just a few times. The chain recombines TRBV6-5 with TRBJ2-5; D gene unclear. The ends were cut back, 7 bases at V and 2 bases at J, with 17 bases in the middle. The CDR3 length is 15 residues. Germline V gene lookup returns CDR1 MNHEY and CDR2 SVGAGI. The CDR3, as DNA: TGTGCCAGCACCAATACCCCCGGGCGGCAAGAGACCCAGTACTTC. Its translation is CASTNTPGRQETQYF.

For this clonotype: Mismatch with germline at one junction end may stem from a read error. The chain recombines TRBV7-8 with TRBJ2-5, with D possibly being TRBD2 (6 bases). CDR3 size: 15 residues. CDR1 and CDR2 from the germline V gene are SGHVS and FQNEAQ. The DNA for the CDR3 is TGTGCCGGCAGCGGGCTGGGCAGGGAAGGAGAGACCCAGTCCTTC. As protein: CAGSGLGREGETQSF.

The gene calls are TRBV12-3 or TRBV12-4 and TRBJ2-2, with no clear D. V was clipped by 5 bases and J by 4 bases, with 8 bases between them. This CDR3 is built from 13 residues. CDR3 amino acids: CASSPPITGELFF. CDR3 coding DNA: TGTGCCAGCAGTCCCCCTATCACCGGGGAGCTGTTTTTT.

The V gene is TRBV29-1, the J gene TRBJ2-5, with TRBD1 matching over 7 bases. The V gene's germline CDR1 is SQVTM and CDR2 ANQGSEA. The CDR3 covers 15 residues. V trimming: 4 bases; J trimming: 2 bases; junction bases outside the gene matches: 10. The CDR3 region has the DNA TGCAGCGTTGCGGCCGAGGGACAGCCTCAAGAGACCCAGTACTTC. This translates into CSVAAEGQPQETQYF. Based on the CDR3 plus reference TRBV29-1 and TRBJ2-5, the full variable domain is SAVISQKPSRDICQRGTSLTIQCQVDSQVTMMFWYRQQPGQSLTLIATANQGSEATYESGFVIDKFPISRPNLTFSTLTVSNMSPEDSSIYLCSVAAEGQPQETQYFGPGTRLLVL.

The gene calls are TRBV15 and TRBJ2-5, with 10 bases identical to TRBD1. The CDR3 contains 17 residues. Losses at the gene ends were 2 bases for V and 1 base for J; bases not matched to a gene: 7. The germline V gene encodes CDR1 LNHNV and CDR2 YYDKDF (reference sequence). The CDR3, as DNA: TGTGCCACCAGCAGACTTCCGGGACAGGGGATCCAAGAGACCCAGTACTTC. It translates to CATSRLPGQGIQETQYF.

This clonotype was observed a handful of times. The chain uses TRBV28 and TRBJ1-5, with 8 bases fitting TRBD1. Germline CDR1 is MDHEN and CDR2 is SYDVKM. With V trimmed by 6 bases and J by 2 bases, 3 bases remained unmatched. The CDR3 loop spans 14 amino acids. The CDR3 loop reads CASSGQGGNQPQHF. The CDR3 nucleotides are TGTGCCAGCAGCGGACAGGGAGGCAATCAGCCCCAGCATTTT.

V is TRBV24-1 and J is TRBJ2-1; D is ambiguous. V lost 4 bases and J 6 bases, leaving 9 bases between the germline ends. The CDR3 runs 13 residues. In germline, CDR1 is KGHDR, CDR2 SFDVKD. CDR3 in DNA: TGTGCCACCAGTGACCCCCCTCGCAATGAGCAGTTCTTC. Encoded protein: CATSDPPRNEQFF.

This sequence joins TRBV29-1 and TRBJ2-5; 9 bases line up with TRBD1. The better agreement between TRBJ2-7 and the DNA end casts doubt on the J call. The CDR3 length is 15 residues. CDR1 and CDR2 from the germline V gene are SQVTM and ANQGSEA. As DNA, the CDR3 is TGCAGCGTTGAACTACGGGACAGGGAATCCTACGAGCAGTACTTC. Translation: CSVELRDRESYEQYF.

This clonotype was seen only a few times. This chain links TRBV6-2 or TRBV6-3 with TRBJ2-2; TRBD2 matches at 10 bases. V gave up 6 bases and J gave up 5 bases; unmatched junction bases: 6. This CDR3 has 15 amino acids. Germline V gene lookup returns CDR1 MNHEY and CDR2 SVGEGT. CDR3: CASSLTSGETGELFF. In nucleotides, the CDR3 is TGTGCCAGCAGCCTTACTAGCGGGGAAACCGGGGAGCTGTTTTTT.

This chain uses TRBV7-2 with TRBJ2-1; D remains ambiguous. CDR1 SGHTA and CDR2 FQGNSA come from the germline V gene. CDR3 size: 15 residues. V was shortened by 3 bases and J by 2 bases, with 11 bases between the two germline ends. CDR3 sequence (DNA): TGTGCCAGCAGCTTGAACACAAATGCCTACAATGAGCAGTTCTTC. Translating gives CASSLNTNAYNEQFF. Looking up the rest from reference TRBV7-2 and TRBJ2-1 gives the full variable domain: GAGVSQSPSNKVTEKGKDVELRCDPISGHTALYWYRQSLGQGLEFLIYFQGNSAPDKSGLPSDRFSAERTGGSVSTLTIQRTQQEDSAVYLCASSLNTNAYNEQFFGPGTRLTVL.

The chain combines TRBV25-1 with TRBJ2-2; no definite D call. From germline, CDR1 is MGHDK and CDR2 SYGVNS. Trimming stripped 5 bases from V and 5 bases from J, with 9 bases between. The CDR3 contains 13 residues. The CDR3 DNA follows: TGTGCCAGCAGTAAAACACATACCGGGGAGCTGTTTTTT. It codes for CASSKTHTGELFF.

This clonotype occurred a few times. V gene TRBV6-2 or TRBV6-3 combines with J gene TRBJ2-3; a possible D gene is TRBD2 (6 bases). The V end was cut by 4 bases, the J end by 0 bases, with 8 bases between. Germline V CDR1 and CDR2: MNHEY, SVGEGT. The CDR3 spans 14 residues. DNA of the CDR3: TGTGCCAGCAGTTTCGGGACTAGCACAGATACGCAGTATTTT. Translated, it gives CASSFGTSTDTQYF.

V is TRBV29-1 and J is TRBJ1-1; D remains unclear. Trimming removed 6 bases at V and 1 base at J, with 9 bases between. Germline V CDR1 and CDR2: SQVTM, ANQGSEA. The CDR3 is made up of 12 amino acids. CDR3 sequence (DNA): TGCAGCGTCGACCGTCCGAACACTGAAGCTTTCTTT. Translating gives CSVDRPNTEAFF.

The J gene is TRBJ1-1, the V gene TRBV12-3 or TRBV12-4; D unclear. Trimming stripped 3 bases from V and 7 bases from J, with 12 bases between. The CDR3 length is 13 residues. The CDR3 bases are TGTGCCAGCAGTTTCTTCAGGTCCATTGAAGCTTTCTTT. Its translation: CASSFFRSIEAFF.

This clonotype showed up just a few times. The V and J genes are TRBV20-1 and TRBJ2-2; 11 bases are a match to TRBD2. The junction had 5 bases not matched to a gene; V was cut back by 2 bases and J by 0 bases. This CDR3 has 17 amino acids. Looked up from germline, CDR1 is DFQATT and CDR2 is SNEGSKA (reference sequence). For the CDR3, the DNA is TGCAGTGCTAGACAACTAGCGGGGGCCTCGAACACCGGGGAGCTGTTTTTT. Translating gives CSARQLAGASNTGELFF.

There are a few counts of this clonotype. The chain joins TRBV15 to TRBJ2-1; D is ambiguous. The tail of the sequence fits TRBJ2-5 better, so the J call may be wrong. The V gene's germline CDR1 is LNHNV and CDR2 YYDKDF (reference sequence). This CDR3 contains 14 residues. The chain's CDR3 is CATSRVQRRETQYF. The CDR3, as DNA: TGTGCCACCAGCAGAGTCCAGCGAAGAGAGACCCAGTACTTC.

V is TRBV29-1 and J is TRBJ2-3; weak D call: TRBD2 (5 bases). This CDR3 is built from 13 residues. The germline gives CDR1 SQVTM, CDR2 ANQGSEA. The V and J ends lost 3 bases and 4 bases respectively, with 11 bases between them. For the CDR3, the DNA is TGCAGCGTTGACGCCGGGATTTCAGATACGCAGTATTTT. Encoded protein: CSVDAGISDTQYF.

J is TRBJ1-3 and V is TRBV4-3; a weak D match, TRBD1 (6 bases). CDR1 LGHNA and CDR2 YSLEER come from the germline V gene. The CDR3 has 15 residues. V dropped 3 bases and J dropped 1 base, with 10 bases sitting between them. CDR3 nucleotides: TGCGCCAGCAGCCAGGAACAGGGTTCTGGAAACACCATATATTTT. It yields the protein CASSQEQGSGNTIYF.

V and J are TRBV6-5 and TRBJ2-5; D gene uncertain. Germline V gives CDR1 MNHEY, CDR2 SVGAGI. CDR3 length: 15 residues. V shed 2 bases and J shed 1 base, with 11 bases lying between them. CDR3 bases: TGTGCCAGCAGTTACGTCCCAGGCGGCCAAGAGACCCAGTACTTC. It codes for CASSYVPGGQETQYF.

This clonotype was counted between two and nine times. V gene TRBV29-1 combines with J gene TRBJ2-7, with D possibly TRBD2 on 6 matching bases. V shed 4 bases and J shed 4 bases, with 11 bases lying between them. The CDR3 extends over 12 amino acids. Germline loops: CDR1 SQVTM, CDR2 ANQGSEA. CDR3 DNA: TGCAGCGTTGGCGGGGCCGGGTACGAGCAGTACTTC. This gives the protein CSVGGAGYEQYF.

This clonotype came up a few times. The chain carries TRBV7-6 and TRBJ2-3; 7 bases are shared with TRBD2. Trimming cost V 3 bases and J 0 bases; bases outside gene matches: 3. This CDR3 contains 15 residues. The germline CDR1 and CDR2 sequences are SGHVS and FNYEAQ. The CDR3 loop reads CASSFASGSTDTQYF. CDR3 DNA: TGTGCCAGCAGCTTTGCTAGCGGTAGCACAGATACGCAGTATTTT.